Below are 32 T cell receptor beta chains sequenced from a single sample in a study of long-term antiretroviral therapy in people with HIV. The immunoSEQ assay was v3.0, run at survey level. TCRdb's copy holds only in-frame clones and misses some; the assay was immunoSEQ multiplex PCR. The sample lists some 16,000 clones, 91% occurring once. Here the sequenced sample was unsorted PBMCs, taken 0.6 years after starting antiretroviral therapy. These receptors originate from a woman aged 40-49 years with HIV.

This chain links TRBV18 with TRBJ2-3; D is unresolved. Germline V gene data show CDR1 as KGHSH and CDR2 as LQKENI. V was shortened by 8 bases and J by 0 bases, with 12 bases between the two germline ends. CDR3 length: 14 amino acids. CDR3 sequence reads: CASPWGNSTDTQYF. In nucleotides, the CDR3 is TGTGCCAGCCCCTGGGGAAATAGCACAGATACGCAGTATTTT.

This chain links TRBV5-8 with TRBJ1-6; 8 bases match TRBD1. The ends lost 0 bases at V and 4 bases at J; junction bases unmatched: 0. This CDR3 contains 15 residues. CDR1 is SGHTS and CDR2 is YDEGEE in the germline V gene. In DNA form, the CDR3 reads TGTGCCAGCAGCTTGGGACAGGGGTATAATTCACCCCTCCACTTT. Amino acid sequence: CASSLGQGYNSPLHF.

The chain couples TRBV30 to TRBJ2-7; the match to TRBD1 covers 8 bases. Germline CDR1 reads GTSNPN; CDR2 reads SVGIG (reference sequence). The CDR3 is 13 residues long. V lost 6 bases, J lost 1 base, and 5 bases stayed unmatched. The CDR3 protein is CACLTGDSYEQYF. The CDR3 coding sequence is TGTGCCTGCCTGACAGGGGATTCCTACGAGCAGTACTTC.

This clone was detected only once. The rearrangement uses TRBV6-6 and TRBJ1-1, with a possible D match to TRBD1 (6 bases). CDR1 is MNHNY, CDR2 SVGAGI, per germline (reference sequence). This CDR3 region has 11 residues. V was pared by 11 bases and J by 1 base, with 8 bases between. The CDR3 protein is CAGGPNTEAFF. CDR3 sequence (DNA): TGTGCCGGGGGGCCGAACACTGAAGCTTTCTTT.

The chain recombines TRBV19 with TRBJ1-1, with unresolved D. The CDR3 consists of 13 residues. Germline V gene data show CDR1 as LNHDA and CDR2 as SQIVND (reference sequence). The V end lost 7 bases, the J end lost 1 base, and 10 bases lay between the germline ends. CDR3 sequence reads: CASNSQPNTEAFF. As DNA, the CDR3 is TGTGCCAGTAACAGTCAGCCGAACACTGAAGCTTTCTTT.

The rearrangement uses TRBV7-8 and TRBJ2-7; D remains unclear. CDR3 size: 15 residues. V shed 1 base and J shed 2 bases, with 12 bases lying between them. Germline CDR1 SGHVS, CDR2 FQNEAQ. CDR3 region: CASSLVSQATYEQYF. The DNA of the CDR3 is TGTGCCAGCAGCTTAGTTAGTCAGGCAACCTACGAGCAGTACTTC.

This clone was counted a single time. The chain links TRBV5-8 to TRBJ2-2; D ambiguous. V was cut by 4 bases and J by 6 bases, with 10 bases left in between. This CDR3 comprises 13 residues. Germline-derived CDR1 and CDR2 are SGHTS and YDEGEE. The CDR3 DNA is TGTGCCAGCAGCCATTCAAAATCCGGGGAGCTGTTTTTT. The encoded protein is CASSHSKSGELFF.

This clone has a single count. The chain is built from TRBV7-3 and TRBJ1-1; TRBD1 agrees at 10 bases. The CDR3 loop spans 16 amino acids. Trimming cost V 6 bases and J 4 bases; bases outside gene matches: 11. The germline V gene has CDR1 SGHTA and CDR2 FQGTGA. The CDR3 nucleotides are TGTGCCAGCAGGATGACAGGGGGCGCGTCTAGCACTGAAGCTTTCTTT. It codes for CASRMTGGASSTEAFF.

The chain employs TRBV18 and TRBJ1-5; the match to TRBD1 covers 10 bases. There are 18 residues in the CDR3. V lost 2 bases, J lost 2 bases, and 9 bases stayed unmatched. Germline CDR1 KGHSH, CDR2 LQKENI. CDR3 nucleotide sequence: TGTGCCAGCTCACCAAGGCGACAGGGGGCTAGGGGCAATCAGCCCCAGCATTTT. This gives the protein CASSPRRQGARGNQPQHF.

The V call is TRBV7-2, the J call TRBJ1-4; TRBD1 matches at 7 bases. V lost 0 bases and J lost 6; bases outside the gene matches: 7. The CDR3 has 16 residues. The germline gives CDR1 SGHTA, CDR2 FQGNSA. Here the CDR3 reads CASSLAGTATHEKLFF. The CDR3 DNA is TGTGCCAGCAGCTTAGCGGGGACAGCCACACATGAAAAACTGTTTTTT. Full variable domain (rest looked up from reference TRBV7-2 and TRBJ1-4): GAGVSQSPSNKVTEKGKDVELRCDPISGHTALYWYRQSLGQGLEFLIYFQGNSAPDKSGLPSDRFSAERTGGSVSTLTIQRTQQEDSAVYLCASSLAGTATHEKLFFGSGTQLSVL.

The chain recombines TRBV4-1 with TRBJ1-4, with 9 bases identical to TRBD1. CDR3 length equals 15 residues. V trimming: 1 base; J trimming: 6 bases; junction bases outside the gene matches: 3. The germline gives CDR1 MGHRA, CDR2 YSYEKL. The CDR3 loop is CASSQGQGVDEKLFF. CDR3 in DNA: TGCGCCAGCAGCCAAGGACAGGGGGTGGATGAAAAACTGTTTTTT.

CDR3: CASSYRGHEKLFF. The CDR3, as DNA: TGTGCCAGCAGTTACAGGGGGCACGAAAAACTGTTTTTT. The chain combines TRBV6-5 with TRBJ1-4; 7 bases map to TRBD1. Germline CDR1 reads MNHEY; CDR2 reads SVGAGI. The V segment lost 2 bases and the J segment 8 bases; nucleotides outside the gene matches: 2. The CDR3 totals 13 residues.

The table lists this clone with a few counts. A junction boundary mismatches the germline segment, possibly from a read error. The chain is built from TRBV7-7 and TRBJ2-1; 9 bases align to TRBD2. Looked up from germline, CDR1 is SSHAT and CDR2 is FNYEAQ (reference sequence). This CDR3 contains 15 residues. CDR3 amino acids: CASSQNSGGHNEQFF. CDR3 coding DNA: TGTGCTAGCAGCCAAAATAGCGGGGGTCACAATGAGCAGTTCTTC.

This chain joins TRBV6-1 and TRBJ1-3; 10 bases line up with TRBD1. Looked up from germline, CDR1 is MNHNS and CDR2 is SASEGT. The CDR3 is 14 residues long. V lost 4 bases, J lost 8 bases, and 5 bases stayed unmatched. This CDR3 is CASSGQGAVDTIYF. The CDR3 bases are TGTGCCAGCAGTGGACAGGGGGCGGTCGACACCATATATTTT.

The chain recombines TRBV5-1 with TRBJ2-6; the D is unclear. Germline V gene lookup returns CDR1 SGHRS and CDR2 YFSETQ. V lost 0 bases to trimming and J lost 2 bases, with 6 bases between them. The CDR3 covers 15 residues. In DNA, the CDR3 is TGCGCCAGCAGCTTGGAAGACCCTGGGGCCAACGTCCTGACTTTC. Translated, it gives CASSLEDPGANVLTF. Drawing the rest from reference TRBV5-1 and TRBJ2-6, the complete variable domain is KAGVTQTPRYLIKTRGQQVTLSCSPISGHRSVSWYQQTPGQGLQFLFEYFSETQRNKGNFPGRFSGRQFSNSRSEMNVSTLELGDSALYLCASSLEDPGANVLTFGAGSRLTVL.

This sequence joins TRBV5-1 and TRBJ2-7, with 9 bases aligning to TRBD1. CDR3 size: 15 residues. CDR1 SGHRS and CDR2 YFSETQ come from the germline V gene. V lost 5 bases, J lost 3 bases, and 9 bases stayed unmatched. CDR3 protein: CASRPGTGQFYEQYF. CDR3 nucleotides: TGCGCCAGCAGGCCTGGGACAGGGCAATTCTACGAGCAGTACTTC.

V gene TRBV7-9 combines with J gene TRBJ1-2; 9 bases map to TRBD1. Germline V lookup: CDR1 SEHNR, CDR2 FQNEAQ (reference sequence). The trim removed 1 base at V and 3 bases at J, leaving 9 bases unmatched. This CDR3 contains 17 residues. CDR3 loop: CASSLGPGTGNYYGYTF. DNA for the CDR3: TGTGCCAGCAGCTTAGGGCCAGGGACAGGGAATTACTATGGCTACACCTTC.

The V gene is TRBV2, the J gene TRBJ2-7; 11 bases are shared with TRBD2. The germline V gene encodes CDR1 SNHLY and CDR2 FYNNEI. The CDR3 loop spans 15 amino acids. Trimming removed 7 bases from V and 6 bases from J; junction bases left unmatched: 11. For the CDR3, the DNA is TGTGCCAGCACTACGTCGACTAGCGGGGTCGGCGAGCAGTACTTC. Its translation: CASTTSTSGVGEQYF. Together with reference TRBV2 and TRBJ2-7, the CDR3 gives the full variable domain: EPEVTQTPSHQVTQMGQEVILRCVPISNHLYFYWYRQILGQKVEFLVSFYNNEISEKSEIFDDQFSVERPDGSNFTLKIRSTKLEDSAMYFCASTTSTSGVGEQYFGPGTRLTVT.

The V call is TRBV18, the J call TRBJ1-1; 9 bases align to TRBD1. The ends lost 5 bases at V and 1 base at J; junction bases unmatched: 20. Germline CDR1 KGHSH, CDR2 LQKENI. This CDR3 spans 20 amino acids. CDR3: CASSSFPGQGPTRGNTEAFF. Here the CDR3 DNA reads TGTGCCAGCTCATCATTCCCGGGACAGGGACCGACCCGGGGGAACACTGAAGCTTTCTTT.

The J gene is TRBJ2-1, the V gene TRBV30, with 8 bases that match TRBD1. CDR3 size: 15 residues. Trimming at V came to 2 bases and at J to 6 bases, leaving 9 bases not matched to a gene. Per germline, CDR1 GTSNPN and CDR2 SVGIG (reference sequence). This CDR3 is CAWSSKGQGGNEQFF. CDR3 DNA sequence: TGTGCCTGGAGTAGCAAAGGACAGGGTGGCAATGAGCAGTTCTTC.

V is TRBV2 and J is TRBJ2-7, with TRBD1 matching 7 bases. Losses at the gene ends were 6 bases for V and 5 bases for J; bases not matched to a gene: 7. The CDR3 consists of 13 residues. Germline V gene lookup returns CDR1 SNHLY and CDR2 FYNNEI. The CDR3 bases are TGTGCCAGCAGATTGGAACAGGGGAACGAGCAGTACTTC. This gives the protein CASRLEQGNEQYF.

V gene TRBV7-9 combines with J gene TRBJ1-4; 8 positions match TRBD1. This CDR3 region has 14 residues. Germline-derived CDR1 and CDR2 are SEHNR and FQNEAQ (reference sequence). V lost 2 bases, J lost 7 bases, and 3 bases stayed unmatched. The CDR3 DNA reads TGTGCCAGCAGCTTAAGGGGACAGGCTGAAAAACTGTTTTTT. This encodes CASSLRGQAEKLFF.

V usage is TRBV5-4 and J usage is TRBJ2-4, with D possibly TRBD1 on 5 matching bases. Germline CDR1 reads SGHNT; CDR2 reads YYREEE (reference sequence). The V end was cut by 4 bases, the J end by 0 bases, with 11 bases between. This CDR3 is built from 15 residues. For the CDR3, the DNA is TGTGCCAGCAGCCCTGGGGCGTTAGCCAAAAACATTCAGTACTTC. Protein product: CASSPGALAKNIQYF.

This sequence joins TRBV5-1 and TRBJ2-6; weak D call: TRBD1 (6 bases). V was cut by 7 bases and J by 2 bases, with 10 bases left in between. This CDR3 contains 14 residues. Germline values: CDR1 SGHRS, CDR2 YFSETQ. CDR3 protein: CASSNRAGANVLTF. For the CDR3, the DNA is TGCGCCAGCTCGAACAGGGCTGGGGCCAACGTCCTGACTTTC.

The chain couples TRBV27 to TRBJ2-1; 7 bases fit TRBD1. J was trimmed by 6 bases and V by 5 bases; bases with no gene match: 13. This CDR3 is built from 16 residues. CDR1 and CDR2 from the germline V gene are MNHEY and SMNVEV (reference sequence). The CDR3 spells CASSAFQVRGINEQFF. The CDR3 nucleotides read TGTGCCAGCAGTGCCTTCCAAGTCAGGGGGATCAATGAGCAGTTCTTC.

The chain joins TRBV2 to TRBJ1-3, with D unresolved. The CDR3 is made up of 15 amino acids. V lost 1 base to trimming and J lost 4 bases, with 11 bases between them. Per the germline V gene, CDR1 is SNHLY and CDR2 is FYNNEI. The CDR3 DNA sequence: TGTGCCAGCAGTGAAGAATCGGCGGGGGGAAACACCATATATTTT. It is translated as CASSEESAGGNTIYF.

This chain joins TRBV19 and TRBJ2-6; possible D gene TRBD2, 5 bases. The germline CDR1 and CDR2 sequences are LNHDA and SQIVND (reference sequence). Trimming stripped 4 bases from V and 2 bases from J, with 9 bases between. The CDR3 has 15 amino acids. DNA of the CDR3: TGTGCCAGTAGTACCCTCGGGACTGGGGCCAACGTCCTGACTTTC. Protein product: CASSTLGTGANVLTF.

V usage is TRBV29-1 and J usage is TRBJ1-4; 7 bases match TRBD1. The length of the CDR3 is 15 residues. Looked up from germline, CDR1 is SQVTM and CDR2 is ANQGSEA. The V segment lost 5 bases and the J segment 7 bases; nucleotides outside the gene matches: 13. Here the CDR3 reads CSVRQGRAGIEKLFF. Written as DNA, the CDR3 is TGCAGCGTTAGACAGGGAAGGGCAGGGATTGAAAAACTGTTTTTT.

The chain employs TRBV19 and TRBJ1-6; D not resolved. Germline assignment: CDR1 LNHDA and CDR2 SQIVND (reference sequence). V lost 4 bases, J lost 7 bases, and 11 bases lay in between. This CDR3 has 14 residues. Written as DNA, the CDR3 is TGTGCCAGTAGTACCACAGCAGAAAATTCACCCCTCCACTTT. Translating gives CASSTTAENSPLHF.

The chain couples TRBV7-2 to TRBJ1-1; no clear D. Germline V CDR1 and CDR2: SGHTA, FQGNSA. The CDR3 runs 16 residues. The V and J ends lost 5 bases and 0 bases respectively, with 16 bases between them. Written as DNA, the CDR3 is TGTGCCAGCAGCCCCATCCAGTTAAATATGAACACTGAAGCTTTCTTT. It translates to CASSPIQLNMNTEAFF. The variable domain in full, with the rest retrieved from reference TRBV7-2 and TRBJ1-1, is GAGVSQSPSNKVTEKGKDVELRCDPISGHTALYWYRQSLGQGLEFLIYFQGNSAPDKSGLPSDRFSAERTGGSVSTLTIQRTQQEDSAVYLCASSPIQLNMNTEAFFGQGTRLTVV.

The V and J genes are TRBV9 and TRBJ1-4, with 10 bases aligning to TRBD1. Trimming took 2 bases from V and 7 from J; bases not matched to a gene: 8. CDR3 size: 16 residues. CDR1 and CDR2 (germline): SGDLS, YYNGEE. The CDR3 DNA sequence: TGTGCCAGCAGCGTGGGGACAGGGGCGATTACTGAAAAACTGTTTTTT. Protein product: CASSVGTGAITEKLFF.

This clone was observed a single time. The chain has TRBV5-5 and TRBJ2-7, with 10 bases identical to TRBD1. J was trimmed by 1 base and V by 3 bases; bases with no gene match: 10. The germline V gene has CDR1 SGHKS and CDR2 YYEKEE (reference sequence). The CDR3 spans 17 residues. The CDR3 sequence is CASSWTGTGAPSYEQYF. The CDR3 DNA reads as TGTGCCAGCAGCTGGACCGGGACAGGGGCTCCATCCTACGAGCAGTACTTC.